A selection of T cell receptor beta chains follows, all from one sample in a study of identical twins. MiXCR, applied by TCRdb to the 5' RACE reads, yields one record per CDR3 protein. The data show around 250,000 distinct CDR3 sequences, roughly 8% seen once. These records were also assigned to another study, of yellow fever vaccine responses in identical twins.

The source material was CD8+ T cells sorted from blood. The receptors derive from a woman aged 18-29 years in good health. The CDR3 runs from the conserved cysteine through the conserved F or W. D genes are given only for firm matches. For some rows the clone size is stated as once, few or many, or as a class when expanded; others skip it.

j_call clone_size cdr3_length d_call v_call cdr3_nt cdr3_aa
TRBJ2-3 many 15 . TRBV15 TGTGCCACCAGCATAAGAGGGGGGGCAGCGGATACGCAGTATTTT CATSIRGGAADTQYF
TRBJ2-3 . 15 . TRBV11-2 TGTGCCAGCAGCTTAGAGCGTAGATACACAGATACGCAGTATTTT CASSLERRYTDTQYF
TRBJ2-1 many 15 TRBD1 TRBV7-9 TGTGCCAGCAGCCCACAGGGGGCGGTTGTCAATGAGCAGTTCTTC CASSPQGAVVNEQFF
TRBJ2-2 . 17 . TRBV20-1 TGCTGTGCTAGAGACCCCGAACGGGGGATAAACACCGGGGAGCTGTTTTTT CCARDPERGINTGELFF
TRBJ2-3 . 16 . TRBV27 TGTGCCAGCAGTCCTCAGGATGGACTGGACACAGATACGCAGTATTTT CASSPQDGLDTDTQYF
TRBJ1-1 . 14 . TRBV7-9 TGTGCCAGCACCCAACGAGACGGGAACACTGAAGCTTTCTTT CASTQRDGNTEAFF
TRBJ2-1 few 19 TRBD2 TRBV6-2/TRBV6-3 TGTGCCAGCAGTTACCGGCCCTTTAAGCGGGAGGATTTCTACAATGAGCAGTTCTTC CASSYRPFKREDFYNEQFF
TRBJ2-3 many 18 . TRBV27 TGTGCCAGCTATTGGGGGACAAGCGTCTCCTCTAGCACAGATACGCAGTATTTT CASYWGTSVSSSTDTQYF
TRBJ2-5 many 16 TRBD1 TRBV7-9 TGTGCCAGCAGCTTGCAGACAGGGGCCGAAGGAGAGACCCAGTACTTC CASSLQTGAEGETQYF
TRBJ1-5 many 10 . TRBV6-2/TRBV6-3 TGTGCCAGCAGGGATCAGCCCCAGCATTTT CASRDQPQHF
TRBJ2-1 . 15 TRBD2 TRBV27 TGTGCCAGCAGTTCGCGACTAGCGGGCGGCAATGAGCAGTTCTTC CASSSRLAGGNEQFF
TRBJ1-5 many 13 . TRBV27 TGTGCCAGCAGTCCTGGGAAAGGGCAGCCCCAGCATTTT CASSPGKGQPQHF
TRBJ2-2 many 12 . TRBV29-1 TGCAGCGTTGAATTCGAGAGCGGGGAGCTGTTTTTT CSVEFESGELFF
TRBJ1-2 many 14 . TRBV5-6 TGTGCCAGCAGCTTGGGGACGGGACCTAATGGCTACACCTTC CASSLGTGPNGYTF
TRBJ2-2 many 15 . TRBV5-5 TGTGCCAGCAGCTCAGAAAGACCGCCCACCGGGGAGCTGTTTTTT CASSSERPPTGELFF
TRBJ2-1 many 16 . TRBV9 TGTGCCAGCAGCGTAGAGGGGGGGGGACCACACAATGAGCAGTTCTTC CASSVEGGGPHNEQFF
TRBJ2-7 many 12 . TRBV29-1 TGCAGCGTTGAAGGGGGGCCCTACGAGCAGTACTTC CSVEGGPYEQYF
TRBJ1-1 few 14 TRBD1 TRBV7-6 TGTGCCAGCAGCTCCGACAGGGAAGACACTGAAGCTTTCTTT CASSSDREDTEAFF
TRBJ2-7 . 15 TRBD2 TRBV7-2 TGTGCCAGCAGCTCGCCCGGGACTAGCGTCCGCGAGCAGTACTTC CASSSPGTSVREQYF
TRBJ1-3 . 14 TRBD1 TRBV10-3 TGTGCCATCAGGGGGACAGCCTCTGGAAACACCATATATTTT CAIRGTASGNTIYF
TRBJ2-1 many 14 TRBD2 TRBV7-2 TGTGCCAGCAGCTTAGGTCTAGCGGGTAATGAGCAGTTCTTC CASSLGLAGNEQFF
TRBJ2-3 . 15 . TRBV10-2 TGCGCCAGCAGTGGGGATCACTCTTTTTCAGATACGCAGTATTTT CASSGDHSFSDTQYF
TRBJ2-1 . 12 . TRBV11-2 TGTGCCAGCAGCGGAGCCAGAGAGCGTCAGCTCTTC CASSGARERQLF
TRBJ2-1 . 12 TRBD1 TRBV12-5 TGTGCTAGTGGCCCCGGACAGGGTCAATGGTTCTTC CASGPGQGQWFF
TRBJ2-1 many 12 . TRBV2 TGTGCCACCAGCAGTGGGTTAGTCGAGCAGTTCTTC CATSSGLVEQFF
TRBJ1-2 many 14 . TRBV12-3/TRBV12-4 TGTGCCAGCAGTTTCCAGGACGGAAACTATGGCTACACCTTC CASSFQDGNYGYTF
TRBJ2-5 . 13 . TRBV10-3 TGTGCCATCAGTGATGTCAAACAAGAGACCCAGTACTTC CAISDVKQETQYF
TRBJ2-7 many 14 . TRBV2 TGTGCCAGCAGTGCTGACAGACTATTATACGAGCAGTACTTC CASSADRLLYEQYF
TRBJ2-2 few 13 TRBD1 TRBV10-3 TGTGCCACCACAGGGGAGAGAACCGGGGAGCTGTTTTTT CATTGERTGELFF
TRBJ2-3 many 14 TRBD1 TRBV6-2/TRBV6-3 TGTGCCAGCAGTACAACAGGGGAAACAGATACGCAGTATTTT CASSTTGETDTQYF
TRBJ2-1 few 15 TRBD2 TRBV5-1 TGCGCCAGCAGCTTGGCCGAGCGGGAGTTCAATGAGCAGTTCTTC CASSLAEREFNEQFF
TRBJ2-1 many 18 TRBD2 TRBV15 TGTGCCACCAGCAGAGTTTTCTGGGAAGCGGGAGAAGGCAATGAGCAGTTCTTC CATSRVFWEAGEGNEQFF
TRBJ1-4 . 15 . TRBV18 TGTGCCAGCTCACCGTTCCAGGGGCAGGGTGAAAAACTGTTTTTT CASSPFQGQGEKLFF
TRBJ2-5 few 14 . TRBV29-1 TGCAGCGTTGAAGGGTGGGGGGTGGAAGAGACCCAGTACTTC CSVEGWGVEETQYF
TRBJ2-1 many 14 . TRBV5-1 TGCGCCAGCAGCTTAGACATCCCCCACAATGAGCAGTTCTTC CASSLDIPHNEQFF
TRBJ2-5 . 15 TRBD1 TRBV5-6 TGTGCCAGCAGCGCCTCGGGACAGGGGGAAGAGACCCAGTACTTC CASSASGQGEETQYF
TRBJ2-1 . 16 TRBD2 TRBV12-3/TRBV12-4 TGTGCCAGCAGCCCCCCCGGCGGGGAGGGCTACAATGAGCAGTTCTTC CASSPPGGEGYNEQFF
TRBJ2-1 . 17 . TRBV29-1 TGCAGCGTTGAAGATCTTCCTAGCCTACTATCCTACAATGAGCAGTTCTTC CSVEDLPSLLSYNEQFF
TRBJ2-7 many 13 . TRBV4-1 TGCGCCAGCAGCCAAGATAGGGCGGAGGAGCAGTACTTC CASSQDRAEEQYF
TRBJ2-2 . 14 . TRBV7-3 TGTGCCAGCAGCTTAAACAGAAACACCGGGGAGCTGTTTTTT CASSLNRNTGELFF
TRBJ2-7 . 15 TRBD1 TRBV11-2 TGTGCCAGCAGCTTACAGGGGGCGCTTGTATACGAGCAGTACTTC CASSLQGALVYEQYF
TRBJ2-7 . 16 . TRBV6-2/TRBV6-3 TGTGCCAGCAGTTACTCAGGATCACCCTCCCTGGGCGAGCAGTACTTC CASSYSGSPSLGEQYF
TRBJ2-7 . 11 . TRBV28 TGTGCCAGCAGCGAAGGGACCGAGCAGTACTTC CASSEGTEQYF
TRBJ2-7 . 13 . TRBV6-2/TRBV6-3 TGTGCCAGCGTCCGGGACACCCTCTACGAGCAGTACTTC CASVRDTLYEQYF
TRBJ1-6 . 17 . TRBV12-3/TRBV12-4 TGTGCCAGCAGTTTAAGTTTTCTGGGGACTCTCATCTCACCCCTCCACTTT CASSLSFLGTLISPLHF
TRBJ2-1 . 19 TRBD2 TRBV11-2 TGTGCCAGCAGCTTTTTCTGGAGGGCGAGTAGCGGGAGGGTAAATGAGCAGTTCTTC CASSFFWRASSGRVNEQFF
TRBJ2-2 few 22 TRBD1 TRBV6-4 TGTGCCAGCAGTGACTCGACTGATTGGGACAGGGATCGGGGAGTAGACACCGGGGAGCTGTTTTTT CASSDSTDWDRDRGVDTGELFF